This entry lists 31 T cell receptor beta chains sequenced from one sample in a study of blood T cell repertoires in COVID-19. Profiling relied on immunoSEQ multiplex PCR, and the TCRdb table lists in-frame clones only, not all of them. The sample carries under 200,000 clones, almost 85% recorded once. The sample was peripheral blood. Receptors originate from a man younger than 30 with active or convalescent COVID-19.

The CDR3 region is CASSPIADRDYTF. The CDR3 nucleotides are TGTGCCAGTAGTCCCATAGCGGACAGGGACTACACCTTC. V and J are TRBV19 and TRBJ1-2; 8 bases agree with TRBD1. Germline V gene data show CDR1 as LNHDA and CDR2 as SQIVND (reference sequence). The J segment lost 10 bases and the V segment lost 5 bases, leaving 9 bases of the junction unmatched. The CDR3 has 13 amino acids.

V and J are TRBV5-1 and TRBJ1-2; no firm D call. The CDR3 extends over 14 amino acids. The V end was cut by 4 bases, the J end by 1 base, with 11 bases between. Germline CDR1 SGHRS, CDR2 YFSETQ. CDR3 in DNA: TGCGCCAGCAGCCCCTCGAGGAATAACTATGGCTACACCTTC. Its translation is CASSPSRNNYGYTF.

This chain connects TRBV3-1 (or the pseudogene TRBV3-2) to TRBJ1-4; 7 bases line up with TRBD1. V gave up 6 bases and J gave up 7 bases; unmatched junction bases: 8. The germline V gene encodes CDR1 LGHDT and CDR2 YNNKEL (reference sequence). The CDR3 consists of 14 residues. The CDR3 bases are TGTGCCAGCAGTCGGGACAGAAGACTTGAAAAACTGTTTTTT. Translated: CASSRDRRLEKLFF.

This clone was found once. This chain connects TRBV3-1 (or the pseudogene TRBV3-2) to TRBJ1-4; D uncertain. Per germline, CDR1 LGHDT and CDR2 YNNKEL (reference sequence). The CDR3 contains 14 residues. V was clipped by 1 base and J by 1 base, with 4 bases between them. The CDR3 loop is CASSQGRTNEKLFF. Written as DNA, the CDR3 is TGTGCCAGCAGCCAAGGGAGAACTAATGAAAAACTGTTTTTT.

V and J are TRBV19 and TRBJ1-4, with D perhaps TRBD1 (6 bases). The V end lost 5 bases, the J end lost 1 base, and 11 bases lay between the germline ends. CDR1 and CDR2 from the germline V gene are LNHDA and SQIVND (reference sequence). The CDR3 runs 15 residues. The CDR3 region is CASSSTGKTNEKLFF. In DNA, the CDR3 is TGTGCCAGTAGTTCCACAGGGAAAACTAATGAAAAACTGTTTTTT.

The chain employs TRBV3-1 (or the pseudogene TRBV3-2) and TRBJ1-6; D is ambiguous. Trimming left V 5 bases short and J 8 bases short, with 13 bases between. The CDR3 is 14 amino acids. CDR1 and CDR2 from the germline V gene are LGHDT and YNNKEL (reference sequence). The CDR3 protein is CASSFDWRDSPLHF. In DNA form, the CDR3 reads TGTGCCAGCAGCTTTGATTGGAGGGATTCACCCCTCCACTTT.

The rearrangement joins TRBV29-1 to TRBJ2-1; D not certain. This CDR3 has 12 residues. Germline V gene sequence: CDR1 SQVTM, CDR2 ANQGSEA. With 4 bases removed from V and 9 bases from J, the gap between germline ends came to 13 bases. The CDR3 spells CSVVVLTVEQFF. CDR3 nucleotides: TGCAGCGTTGTAGTGCTAACCGTTGAGCAGTTCTTC.

This chain connects TRBV5-4 to TRBJ2-1; 10 bases line up with TRBD2. In germline, CDR1 is SGHNT, CDR2 YYREEE (reference sequence). V lost 4 bases to trimming and J lost 4 bases; unmatched junction nucleotides: 8. CDR3 size: 16 residues. CDR3: CASSPLSGRDYNEQFF. CDR3 bases: TGTGCCAGCAGCCCGCTGAGCGGGAGGGATTACAATGAGCAGTTCTTC.

A single count supports this clone. The V and J genes are TRBV11-2 and TRBJ1-5; TRBD1 agrees at 8 bases. Trimming cost V 5 bases and J 6 bases; bases outside gene matches: 9. The CDR3 is 15 residues long. Germline CDR1 and CDR2: SGHAT and FQNNGV. The CDR3: CASSPGQGSFQPQHF. CDR3 coding DNA: TGTGCCAGCAGCCCCGGACAGGGTAGTTTTCAGCCCCAGCATTTT.

This clone was picked up one time. The rearrangement uses TRBV11-2 and TRBJ1-1; D is unresolved. Trimming stripped 0 bases from V and 8 bases from J, with 16 bases between. This CDR3 has 15 residues. Germline V gene data show CDR1 as SGHAT and CDR2 as FQNNGV. As DNA, the CDR3 is TGTGCCAGCAGCTTAGATCGTGTGAACAGTCCAGAAGCTTTCTTT. Protein: CASSLDRVNSPEAFF.

The chain carries TRBV5-1 and TRBJ1-1; 9 bases are shared with TRBD1. From germline, CDR1 is SGHRS and CDR2 YFSETQ. This CDR3 is 16 amino acids long. Trimming cost V 1 base and J 4 bases; bases outside gene matches: 8. The CDR3 region is CASSLWDRDVVTEAFF. For the CDR3, the DNA is TGCGCCAGCAGCTTGTGGGACAGGGATGTCGTCACTGAAGCTTTCTTT.

J is TRBJ1-1 and V is TRBV7-6; 7 positions match TRBD1. V trimming: 0 bases; J trimming: 3 bases; junction bases outside the gene matches: 7. The CDR3 is 16 residues long. Germline CDR1 is SGHVS and CDR2 is FNYEAQ. DNA for the CDR3: TGTGCCAGCAGCTTAGCAGGGGGCATTGGGGACACTGAAGCTTTCTTT. This translates into CASSLAGGIGDTEAFF.

This clone was seen only a few times. J is TRBJ1-4 and V is TRBV7-2, with a possible D match to TRBD1 (5 bases). This CDR3 region has 15 residues. Germline loops: CDR1 SGHTA, CDR2 FQGNSA. V lost 2 bases and J lost 6, with 13 bases in between. As DNA, the CDR3 is TGTGCCAGCAGCTTATCGGAGGGGAGGGATGAAAAACTGTTTTTT. Translating gives CASSLSEGRDEKLFF.

The V and J genes are TRBV11-1 and TRBJ2-1; 10 nucleotides agree with TRBD1. V lost 2 bases and J lost 5; bases outside the gene matches: 3. The CDR3 loop spans 15 amino acids. The germline CDR1 and CDR2 sequences are SGHAT and FQDESV (reference sequence). CDR3 bases: TGTGCCAGCAGCTTAACCGGGACAGGGGACAATGAGCAGTTCTTC. This sequence encodes CASSLTGTGDNEQFF. The whole variable domain, filled in from reference TRBV11-1 and TRBJ2-1, reads EAEVAQSPRYKITEKSQAVAFWCDPISGHATLYWYRQILGQGPELLVQFQDESVVDDSQLPKDRFSAERLKGVDSTLKIQPAELGDSAMYLCASSLTGTGDNEQFFGPGTRLTVL.

This rearrangement joins TRBV5-6 to TRBJ1-1; D gene uncertain. The CDR3 loop spans 12 amino acids. Germline V gives CDR1 SGHDT, CDR2 YYEEEE. V dropped 2 bases and J dropped 6 bases, with 8 bases sitting between them. DNA for the CDR3: TGTGCCAGCAGCTTTAACTTCGCTGAAGCTTTCTTT. Translation: CASSFNFAEAFF.

This chain connects TRBV6-5 to TRBJ2-7; 8 bases agree with TRBD1. CDR3 length equals 14 residues. Losses at the gene ends were 6 bases for V and 2 bases for J; bases not matched to a gene: 6. Germline assignment: CDR1 MNHEY and CDR2 SVGAGI. The CDR3 sequence is CASRRDRSTYEQYF. DNA for the CDR3: TGTGCCAGCAGGAGGGACAGGTCAACCTACGAGCAGTACTTC.

The chain carries TRBV13 and TRBJ1-5; no clear D gene. The CDR3 sequence is 13 residues long. Germline V gives CDR1 PRHDT, CDR2 FYEKMQ (reference sequence). The germline V and J ends were trimmed by 1 base and 4 bases, with 5 bases remaining between them. The CDR3 bases are TGTGCCAGCAGCTTAGCAAAAAATCAGCCCCAGCATTTT. It encodes CASSLAKNQPQHF.

This rearrangement joins TRBV7-8 to TRBJ1-1; 7 bases match TRBD1. V lost 5 bases and J lost 1; bases outside the gene matches: 4. This CDR3 is 14 amino acids long. Germline loops: CDR1 SGHVS, CDR2 FQNEAQ. Here the CDR3 reads CASSLWDRNTEAFF. The CDR3 nucleotides are TGTGCCAGCAGCCTGTGGGACAGGAACACTGAAGCTTTCTTT.

V usage is TRBV7-2 and J usage is TRBJ2-5; a weak D match, TRBD1 (6 bases). Trimming removed 0 bases at V and 4 bases at J, with 9 bases between. CDR1 and CDR2 from the germline V gene are SGHTA and FQGNSA. This CDR3 is built from 14 residues. CDR3 in amino acids: CASSLAGALETQYF. Written as DNA, the CDR3 is TGTGCCAGCAGCTTAGCGGGGGCTTTAGAGACCCAGTACTTC.

The rearrangement joins TRBV5-1 to TRBJ1-1; TRBD1 is a possible D gene (5 bases). Germline V gives CDR1 SGHRS, CDR2 YFSETQ. The CDR3 consists of 16 residues. Trimming stripped 4 bases from V and 1 base from J, with 17 bases between. DNA for the CDR3: TGCGCCAGCAGCCTACGCGAGACAGTTAAGAACACTGAAGCTTTCTTT. Its translation is CASSLRETVKNTEAFF.

The chain uses TRBV28 and TRBJ1-6, with D tentatively TRBD1 (6 bases). V shed 4 bases and J shed 7 bases, with 14 bases lying between them. This CDR3 spans 15 amino acids. Germline CDR1 and CDR2: MDHEN and SYDVKM. The CDR3 nucleotides are TGTGCCAGCAGTTACGTTGGCAGGGGAAATTCACCCCTCCACTTT. This encodes CASSYVGRGNSPLHF.

The CDR3 nucleotides are TGCGCCAGCAGCTCGGGTGATGTGGGGCACGAGCAGTACTTC. Its translation: CASSSGDVGHEQYF. The chain couples TRBV5-1 to TRBJ2-7, with a tentative D call TRBD1 (5 bases). V lost 3 bases to trimming and J lost 5 bases, with 15 bases between them. The germline CDR1 and CDR2 sequences are SGHRS and YFSETQ. The CDR3 has 14 residues.

The chain couples TRBV6-5 to TRBJ1-1, with a tentative D call TRBD1 (5 bases). The CDR3 covers 15 residues. The germline V and J ends were trimmed by 7 bases and 6 bases, with 21 bases remaining between them. Germline V gives CDR1 MNHEY, CDR2 SVGAGI. CDR3 region: CASTKTRVGVAEAFF. The CDR3 DNA reads as TGTGCCAGCACCAAGACCAGGGTTGGTGTGGCTGAAGCTTTCTTT.

This clone was detected a few times. The CDR3, as DNA: TGTGCCAGCAGCACGACAGGGGCGGGAAACACCATATATTTT. Translated: CASSTTGAGNTIYF. The chain combines TRBV7-3 with TRBJ1-3; TRBD1 aligns across 8 bases. V lost 5 bases to trimming and J lost 4 bases; unmatched junction nucleotides: 4. The germline CDR1 and CDR2 sequences are SGHTA and FQGTGA. CDR3 size: 14 residues.

The chain carries TRBV6-1 and TRBJ2-4, with 7 bases identical to TRBD2. The CDR3 is made up of 16 amino acids. V was clipped by 1 base and J by 4 bases; unmatched bases: 7. Germline-derived CDR1 and CDR2 are MNHNS and SASEGT. The DNA for the CDR3 is TGTGCCAGCAGTGAAGAAGGAGGCGGGGGTAAAAACATTCAGTACTTC. It codes for CASSEEGGGGKNIQYF.

J is TRBJ2-5 and V is TRBV12-3 or TRBV12-4; tentative D call: TRBD1 (6 bases). The CDR3 loop spans 13 amino acids. The V gene lost 7 bases and the J gene lost 4 bases, with 13 bases spanning the gap. This CDR3 is CASTPDRGETQYF. In DNA, the CDR3 is TGTGCCAGCACCCCGGACAGAGGAGAGACCCAGTACTTC.

This chain joins TRBV6-2 or TRBV6-3 and TRBJ1-1, with D possibly matching TRBD1 (5 bases). With 2 bases removed from V and 4 bases from J, the gap between germline ends came to 14 bases. The CDR3 totals 15 residues. Germline V gene sequence: CDR1 MNHEY, CDR2 SVGEGT. This CDR3 is CASSYAAAGTTEAFF. CDR3 DNA sequence: TGTGCCAGCAGTTACGCCGCAGCGGGGACCACTGAAGCTTTCTTT.

The CDR3 reads CASSLEGAGGYTF. In DNA, the CDR3 is TGTGCCAGCAGCTTAGAAGGTGCAGGGGGCTACACCTTC. The chain has TRBV7-9 and TRBJ1-2; possibly TRBD1 for D (5 bases). The CDR3 has 13 amino acids. Trimming pared 1 base from V and 8 bases from J, leaving 11 bases between. Germline CDR1 and CDR2: SEHNR and FQNEAQ (reference sequence).

The rearrangement links TRBV9 to TRBJ2-3; 8 bases map to TRBD2. Germline-derived CDR1 and CDR2 are SGDLS and YYNGEE. The ends lost 2 bases at V and 6 bases at J; junction bases unmatched: 14. The CDR3 loop spans 17 amino acids. The CDR3 spells CASSVGPGLGLADTQYF. The CDR3 DNA is TGTGCCAGCAGCGTTGGACCGGGACTAGGGTTAGCGGATACGCAGTATTTT.

The V gene is TRBV5-6, the J gene TRBJ2-5, with TRBD2 identical over 11 bases. V was clipped by 6 bases and J by 4 bases; unmatched bases: 8. Germline CDR1 reads SGHDT; CDR2 reads YYEEEE. CDR3 length equals 15 residues. The CDR3 is CASNPLAGGRETQYF. The CDR3 nucleotides are TGTGCCAGCAATCCCCTAGCGGGAGGACGAGAGACCCAGTACTTC.

This clone has a count of ten or more. The gene calls are TRBV7-9 and TRBJ1-2, with D perhaps matching TRBD1 (6 bases). The CDR3 consists of 14 residues. Germline CDR1 is SEHNR and CDR2 is FQNEAQ (reference sequence). Trimming left V 5 bases short and J 6 bases short, with 16 bases between. CDR3 residues: CASSIVNNRDGYTF. CDR3 DNA sequence: TGTGCCAGCAGCATCGTAAATAACAGGGATGGCTACACCTTC.